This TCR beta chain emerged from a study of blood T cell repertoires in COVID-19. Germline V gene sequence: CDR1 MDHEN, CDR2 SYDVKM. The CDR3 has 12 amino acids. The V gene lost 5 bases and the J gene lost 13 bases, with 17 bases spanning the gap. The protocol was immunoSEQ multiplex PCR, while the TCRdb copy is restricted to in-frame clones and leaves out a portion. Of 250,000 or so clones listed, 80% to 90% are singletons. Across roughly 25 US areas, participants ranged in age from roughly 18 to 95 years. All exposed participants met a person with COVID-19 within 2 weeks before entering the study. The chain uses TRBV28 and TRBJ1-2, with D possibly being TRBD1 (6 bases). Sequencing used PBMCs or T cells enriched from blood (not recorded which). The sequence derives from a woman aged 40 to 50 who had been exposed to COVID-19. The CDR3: CASSASHRESTF. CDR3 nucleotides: TGTGCCAGCAGTGCGTCCCACAGGGAAAGCACCTTC.